This T cell receptor (beta chain) was sequenced for a study of T cells in Graves' hyperthyroidism and ophthalmopathy. Amplified regions were TCR beta CDR3 sequences from RNA transcripts. HTBI primers were the set used in a first-round RT-PCR of the TCR CDR3. Each CDR3 protein gets one entry after TCRdb re-called the multiplex PCR reads with MiXCR. This table holds hundreds of thousands of distinct CDR3 sequences, about 15% found once. Thyroid ultrasound and orbital computed tomography, with clinical symptoms and serum thyroxine and TRAb, informed diagnoses. The J segment lost 4 bases and the V segment lost 6 bases, leaving 4 bases of the junction unmatched. Germline CDR1 and CDR2: DFQATT and SNEGSKA (reference sequence). CDR3 size: 12 residues. Whole-study findings and limits: A median approximately 6.8 months before onset, the model predicted ophthalmopathy.

For this clonotype: Its antigen is undetermined.

The sequence was obtained from a woman in her twenties or thirties with Graves' hyperthyroidism that later progressed to Graves' ophthalmopathy. V and J are TRBV20-1 and TRBJ1-2, with 8 bases fitting TRBD1. Material for sequencing was blood. The CDR3 protein is CSAETGAYGYTF. In nucleotides, the CDR3 is TGCAGTGCCGAGACAGGGGCCTATGGCTACACCTTC.